Presented here are 8 T cell receptor beta chains from one specimen sequenced in a study of vaccination and CD4 T cells after COVID-19 (dated by TCRdb to about 2022). The library was prepared using PCR. Data came from an Illumina iSeq 100. TCR sequencing of DNA from cultured CD4+ T cells used the Oncomine TCR Beta short-read assay at the Johns Hopkins FTIC core. TCRdb passed the public sequencing reads through fastp at Q25 and MiXCR, retaining productive beta sequences. Merged by CDR3 protein, the rows form single entries marked with the most common genes and DNA. The sample profile shows about 10,000 distinct CDR3 sequences; 20% to 30% of them were found once. The top ten clonotypes cover roughly 24% of the sample. The treatment or condition label on this specimen signifies: approximately 9-day PBMC culture with coronavirus spike peptide pools or control peptides (ViraFEST assay). No antigen has been assigned to these receptors.

The sequenced sample was CD4+ T cells from blood, cultured in vitro, obtained before SARS-CoV-2 vaccination. These receptor sequences come from a human donor who received a COVID-19 vaccine.

The rearrangement uses TRBV2 and TRBJ1-2; perhaps TRBD1 as D (6 bases). V was pared by 4 bases and J by 6 bases, with 15 bases between. Looked up from germline, CDR1 is SNHLY and CDR2 is FYNNEI. The CDR3 has 14 residues. CDR3 loop: CASSAQGPGHGYTF. The CDR3 DNA reads as TGTGCCAGCAGTGCACAGGGCCCGGGTCATGGCTACACCTTC.

This clonotype came up a few times. The V and J genes are TRBV15 and TRBJ2-7; TRBD1 might be the D (5 bases). The CDR3 is made up of 14 amino acids. V lost 0 bases and J 0 bases, leaving 6 bases between the germline ends. Germline values: CDR1 LNHNV, CDR2 YYDKDF (reference sequence). DNA of the CDR3: TGTGCCACCAGCAGAGAGCAGGGCTCCTACGAGCAGTACTTC. As protein: CATSREQGSYEQYF.

The chain employs TRBV19 and TRBJ2-7; 8 bases are shared with TRBD1. The CDR3 runs 14 residues. Per germline, CDR1 LNHDA and CDR2 SQIVND (reference sequence). V shed 4 bases, J shed 7 bases, and the junction held 9 bases outside the gene matches. The CDR3 protein is CASSKQGGEGEQYF. In DNA form, the CDR3 reads TGTGCCAGTAGTAAACAGGGGGGAGAGGGTGAGCAGTACTTC.

The chain links TRBV5-4 to TRBJ2-2; 8 bases agree with TRBD2. The CDR3 consists of 16 residues. V lost 2 bases, J lost 5 bases, and 8 bases stayed unmatched. Germline V lookup: CDR1 SGHNT, CDR2 YYREEE (reference sequence). CDR3 sequence reads: CASSFGGGGMTGELFF. The CDR3, as DNA: TGTGCCAGCAGCTTTGGTGGCGGGGGGATGACCGGGGAGCTGTTTTTT.

The chain employs TRBV19 and TRBJ2-1; 8 bases match TRBD2. The CDR3 is 15 residues long. J lost 0 bases, V lost 5 bases, and 3 bases had no gene match. The germline CDR1 and CDR2 sequences are LNHDA and SQIVND (reference sequence). The CDR3 bases are TGTGCCAGTAGTCCGACTAGCGACTCCTACAATGAGCAGTTCTTC. Its translation: CASSPTSDSYNEQFF.

The chain joins TRBV4-1 to TRBJ2-5, with D perhaps being TRBD1 or TRBD2 (7 bases each). Germline V gives CDR1 MGHRA, CDR2 YSYEKL. The CDR3 length is 18 residues. V was trimmed by 0 bases and J by 4 bases, leaving 21 bases between them. Here the CDR3 DNA reads TGCGCCAGCAGCCAAGATCGATTAGGGACCAGGGGGGGAGAGACCCAGTACTTC. Translating it yields CASSQDRLGTRGGETQYF.

This clonotype was detected only a few times. The V and J genes are TRBV10-2 and TRBJ1-5; D is unresolved. Germline V lookup: CDR1 WSHSY, CDR2 SAAADI. The CDR3 consists of 12 residues. V was pared by 5 bases and J by 9 bases, with 11 bases between. For the CDR3, the DNA is TGCGCCAGCAGTCCCAATAGTTGGCCCCAGCATTTT. It encodes CASSPNSWPQHF.

Judged by abundance, this clonotype is large. The junction and the germline gene differ at one end; a read error may be behind it. The chain combines TRBV6-5 with TRBJ1-6; D unresolved. From germline, CDR1 is MNHEY and CDR2 SVGAGI. CDR3 length: 15 amino acids. In DNA, the CDR3 is TGTGCCAGCAGCTACTCTTACGAGGGAGACTCACCCCTCCACTTT. This translates into CASSYSYEGDSPLHF.